The following is a T cell receptor (beta chain) sequence with its context. Which antigen it targets is not known. Qualities for individual bases were not recorded, and no much larger clone is one base off. The time point label here, explained by the study, means: cycle 1 day 1 (C1D1), immediately before nivolumab initiation. Relapse after autologous stem cell transplantation had occurred in all trial patients, and cohorts A, B and C were distinguished by prior brentuximab vedotin exposure. The trial cohort comprised about 60 patients with relapsed/refractory classical Hodgkin lymphoma whose best overall responses were complete response, partial response or progressive disease. In the multi-cohort phase II CheckMate 205 trial, trial patients received single-agent nivolumab. An independent review committee assessed best overall response using the 2007 International Working Group response criteria. PBMCs from the trial were collected at three points: immediately before nivolumab initiation (C1D1), and during therapy at cycle 2 day 1 and cycle 4 day 1. Peripheral blood was collected in 8 mL Vacutainer Cell Preparation Tubes, from which PBMCs were isolated by centrifugation and then cryopreserved.

From a lookup of the germline V gene, CDR1 and CDR2 are SGHRS and YFSETQ. A distance of 6 bases separates the germline ends of V and J, which lose 1 base and 0 bases respectively. The CDR3 numbers 14 residues from cysteine through phenylalanine. Of all the DNA, just the CDR3 is kept, 42 bases in frame from base 1. This specimen comes from a study of PD-1 blockade in classical Hodgkin lymphoma (TCRdb year 2020). Some background on the complete study: Nivolumab dosing was 3 mg/kg intravenously every 2 weeks, continuing until either disease progression or unacceptable toxicity. To define a peripheral blood immune signature of response to PD-1 blockade in classical Hodgkin lymphoma, the study combined TCR beta sequencing with CyTOF. Study-wide findings and limitations: By C4D1, a significant rise was seen in CD4+ TCR diversity but not in CD8+ TCR diversity (p=0.0027 vs p=0.16), and the rise was most apparent among complete responders (p=0.02). Newly diagnosed patients were reported to have lower baseline TCR diversity than healthy donors, and relapsed/refractory patients were reported to have lower baseline TCR diversity still. Only a single clinical trial cohort was studied, and what caused the repertoire differences, possibly disease activity or prior therapy, remained undefined. Among trial patients, those achieving complete response had baseline diversity similar to that of newly diagnosed patients, while diversity was significantly lower in partial responders and progressors. Patients starting nivolumab less than 1 year after ASCT had lower diversity and were excluded from later analyses to avoid confounding by immune reconstitution.

The Qiagen DNeasy kit was used to extract genomic DNA both from unsorted PBMCs and from the negatively selected CD4+ and CD8+ fractions. TCR beta CDR3 regions were subjected to amplification by immunoSEQ multiplex PCR with primers that anneal to V and J segments. A synthetic immune receptor repertoire was used to minimize amplification bias, and remaining bias was computationally removed after sequencing. As for the original processing: Repertoire diversity was quantified as the Shannon entropy index using custom Python scripts. Unsorted, CD4+ and CD8+ repertoires were examined separately, except in combined analyses, for which CD4+ and CD8+ sequences were merged in silico. A clone counted as expanded when the clone's frequency after treatment rose at least 2-fold relative to C1D1, and clones undetected at baseline were given a pseudocount of 0.5. Clones with 0 or 1 copy at C1D1 were classified as singleton clones, and clones with 2 or more copies were classified as non-singleton clones. Clones expanded in unsorted samples were labelled as CD4+, CD8+ or unknown by matching protein sequences in sorted samples from the same patient. Wilcoxon tests on paired samples were used to test changes in diversity from C1D1 to C4D1. Drawn from immuneACCESS, this table holds only the in-frame rearrangements with V and J called that TCRdb kept. Clones are partly lost; checked studies trace under half to an unresolved V gene and leave the rest unexplained. The D gene and trimming were derived from the DNA, and the V and J assignments and clone size from that table. This sample comprises over 35,000 clones, around 86% of them detected only once. Of the sample, 9% is held by the ten largest clones.

Sequenced here: peripheral blood mononuclear cells (PBMCs), sampled at baseline. The chain was built from TRBV5-1 and TRBJ2-3, with TRBD1 perhaps the D gene, on 6 matching bases. The receptor was isolated from a human donor with classical Hodgkin lymphoma. The DNA sequence follows: TGCGCCAGCAGCTTGACAGGGAGCACAGATACGCAGTATTTT. Its translation reads: CASSLTGSTDTQYF. Joined to the reference TRBV5-1 and TRBJ2-3 proteins, this CDR3 gives the full variable domain: KAGVTQTPRYLIKTRGQQVTLSCSPISGHRSVSWYQQTPGQGLQFLFEYFSETQRNKGNFPGRFSGRQFSNSRSEMNVSTLELGDSALYLCASSLTGSTDTQYFGPGTRLTVL.